The T cell receptor beta chain under discussion was sequenced for a study of blood T cell repertoires in COVID-19. Profiling relied on immunoSEQ multiplex PCR, and the TCRdb table lists in-frame clones only, not all of them. In the table there are 280,000 or so clones, 83% of which are singletons. This TCR came from a woman aged 45-65 years who had recovered from COVID-19. Material for sequencing was peripheral blood.

The CDR3 reads CASSLGDRRTEAFF. The CDR3 region has the DNA TGTGCCAGCAGTTTAGGGGACAGGAGAACTGAAGCTTTCTTT. V gene TRBV28 combines with J gene TRBJ1-1; 8 nucleotides agree with TRBD1. Per germline, CDR1 MDHEN and CDR2 SYDVKM. After removal of 2 bases from V and 5 bases from J, the junction contained 4 bases not matched to a gene. The CDR3 sequence is 14 residues long.